These 7 T cell receptor beta chains came from one sample sequenced in a study of cytomegalovirus exposure and HLA in healthy donors (dated by TCRdb to 2017 to 2019). Library preparation employed the immunoSEQ multiplex PCR assay. The multiplex PCR relied on a mix of 60 forward primers for TCR Vbeta segments and 13 reverse primers for TCR Jbeta segments. TCRdb carries this immuneACCESS record with in-frame sequences only. Its versions omit some clonotypes, under half of them owing to an unresolved V gene in the studies checked, with the rest unexplained. The sample table records about 180,000 clones; 79% of these occur just once. The top ten clonotypes cover approximately 0.69% of the sample. The material sequenced was PBMCs. The source of these receptors is a middle-aged woman in good health and CMV-seronegative.

The sample holds a few counts of this clone. This chain links TRBV5-8 with TRBJ2-7, with D possibly matching TRBD2 (5 bases). The germline V gene encodes CDR1 SGHTS and CDR2 YDEGEE. The CDR3 runs 11 residues. V was cut by 3 bases and J by 7 bases, with 8 bases left in between. DNA for the CDR3: TGTGCCAGCAGCTATCCGGGGGAGCAGTACTTC. Protein sequence: CASSYPGEQYF.

The rearrangement joins TRBV13 to TRBJ2-1; 9 bases line up with TRBD1. J lost 6 bases, V lost 4 bases, and 7 bases had no gene match. The length of the CDR3 is 15 residues. CDR1 PRHDT and CDR2 FYEKMQ come from the germline V gene (reference sequence). The DNA of the CDR3 is TGTGCCAGCAGCTCCGGGACAGGGTCGGTCAATGAGCAGTTCTTC. Its translation: CASSSGTGSVNEQFF.

This chain links TRBV6-4 with TRBJ1-1; no clear D. V lost 7 bases, J lost 2 bases, and 17 bases lay in between. The CDR3 is 15 amino acids. Germline CDR1 is MRHNA and CDR2 is SNTAGT. CDR3 bases: TGTGCCAGCATTACCGACGGAAGACAAAACACTGAAGCTTTCTTT. Translated, it gives CASITDGRQNTEAFF.

This clone was seen only a few times. The chain couples TRBV4-1 to TRBJ2-7, with D possibly TRBD2 on 5 matching bases. Trimming took 1 base from V and 3 from J, leaving 10 bases between them. This CDR3 is built from 14 residues. Germline CDR1 MGHRA, CDR2 YSYEKL. The CDR3 here is CASSQARDIYEQYF. The CDR3 nucleotides read TGCGCCAGCAGCCAAGCTCGGGATATCTACGAGCAGTACTTC.

The chain couples TRBV19 to TRBJ2-6; TRBD2 is a possible D gene (5 bases). Germline values: CDR1 LNHDA, CDR2 SQIVND (reference sequence). CDR3 length: 15 amino acids. V was cut by 3 bases and J by 2 bases, with 8 bases left in between. This CDR3 reads CASSIAGAGANVLTF. The CDR3 region has the DNA TGTGCCAGTAGTATCGCGGGCGCTGGGGCCAACGTCCTGACTTTC.

The chain couples TRBV2 to TRBJ1-1; D is possibly TRBD1 (5 bases). The CDR3 length is 16 residues. Deletions cut 0 bases from V and 2 bases from J, with 13 bases between. CDR1 and CDR2 (germline): SNHLY, FYNNEI. The CDR3 here is CASSEARGRTNTEAFF. CDR3 bases: TGTGCCAGCAGTGAAGCGCGTGGACGGACAAACACTGAAGCTTTCTTT. Variable domain in full (rest from reference TRBV2 and TRBJ1-1): EPEVTQTPSHQVTQMGQEVILRCVPISNHLYFYWYRQILGQKVEFLVSFYNNEISEKSEIFDDQFSVERPDGSNFTLKIRSTKLEDSAMYFCASSEARGRTNTEAFFGQGTRLTVV.

The sample holds a few counts of this clone. The rearrangement links TRBV28 to TRBJ1-5; D gene ambiguous. Trimming removed 5 bases from V and 0 bases from J, with 11 bases in between. Germline V gene lookup returns CDR1 MDHEN and CDR2 SYDVKM. This CDR3 comprises 15 residues. The CDR3, as DNA: TGTGCCAGCAGTCCGGGTGTAACTAGCAATCAGCCCCAGCATTTT. Translation: CASSPGVTSNQPQHF.